What follows is one T cell receptor (beta chain) and its context. Its antigen is not identified. Measured with immunoSEQ multiplex PCR; TCRdb has only the in-frame clones, and not every one. The sample holds around 70,000 clones, around 90% seen once. Unmatched junction bases numbered 10, after V lost 5 bases and J lost 5 bases. The CDR3 runs 17 residues. CDR1 SGHTA and CDR2 FQGNSA come from the germline V gene. This sample is part of a study of T cell responses to AZD1222 COVID-19 vaccine. The study's findings and limits: Repertoire sampling was restricted to post-peak T cell response timepoints.

Second-dose intervals near 4 or 12 weeks were combined. This sequence joins TRBV7-2 and TRBJ2-5; 14 bases are shared with TRBD2. This TCR derives from an adult who received the AZD1222 COVID-19 vaccine. The source was peripheral blood, collected 28 days after the second AZD1222 dose. The CDR3 sequence: CASSEERLAGGRETQYF. The DNA of the CDR3 is TGTGCCAGCAGCGAAGAAAGACTAGCGGGAGGGCGGGAGACCCAGTACTTC.